This T cell receptor beta chain was sequenced for a study of regulatory T cells in long-lasting Graves disease. Time point indicated: newly diagnosed GD, antithyroid drugs for less than 3 months. PBMCs provided the RNA from which the TCR library was made. The CDR3 is 13 residues long. Looked up from germline, CDR1 is DFQATT and CDR2 is SNEGSKA (reference sequence). The V and J ends lost 6 bases and 13 bases, in that order; junction bases with no gene match: 15. Libraries of TCR beta came from iRepertoire HTBI primers plus Arm-PCR of CDR3 regions. MiXCR, applied by TCRdb to the multiplex PCR reads, yields one record per CDR3 protein. The sample lists 450,000 to 500,000 distinct CDR3 sequences, around 15% seen once, with approximately 12% in the top ten. This same sample was also taken into another study, of T cells in Graves' hyperthyroidism and ophthalmopathy. That study reports: The authors' 13 V-J model separated ophthalmopathy from stable hyperthyroidism.

Sequenced here: peripheral blood mononuclear cells (PBMCs), sampled at new diagnosis, from a patient treated with antithyroid drugs. This chain joins TRBV20-1 and TRBJ2-1; 7 positions match TRBD1. The clonotype was recovered from a man aged 35 to 55 with Graves disease. The CDR3 here is CSAINRGKETQFF. The CDR3 DNA is TGCAGTGCAATCAACAGGGGAAAAGAGACCCAGTTCTTC.